One sample yielded the 11 T cell receptor beta chains listed below, sequenced in a study of beta chain features in type 1 diabetes (dated by TCRdb to 2017 to 2018). Library construction relied on the immunoSEQ multiplex PCR assay. The entire amount of isolated RNA was reverse transcribed using the High Capacity cDNA Reverse Transcription Kit, so the sequenced TCRB transcripts were expressed ones. As stored in TCRdb, this immuneACCESS dataset retains in-frame rearrangements with V and J assigned. A fraction of the clones does not appear; measured against another copy, unresolved V genes explain less than half of the discrepancy, and the remainder lacks a known reason. This sample lists about 620,000 clones; about 16% were detected once. Of the sample, 0.09% to 0.095% is held by the ten largest clones. The sample was naive CD4+ T cells from blood. The cell subset or site label on this specimen signifies: true naive CD4+ T cells. All receptors come from a man aged 18 to 29 in good health.

The chain uses TRBV5-6 and TRBJ1-2; 10 nucleotides agree with TRBD1. CDR3 length: 14 residues. The germline gives CDR1 SGHDT, CDR2 YYEEEE. J gave up 8 bases and V 2 bases, and 6 bases lay outside the gene matches. CDR3 in amino acids: CASSFDRGRIGYTF. Written as DNA, the CDR3 is TGTGCCAGCAGCTTCGACAGGGGGCGCATCGGCTACACCTTC.

This clone has more than one count but fewer than ten. The chain carries TRBV28 and TRBJ1-5; D not resolved. CDR1 and CDR2 (germline): MDHEN, SYDVKM. V lost 7 bases, J lost 4 bases, and 11 bases lay in between. This CDR3 has 13 residues. The CDR3 reads CASMVTLNQPQHF. As DNA, the CDR3 is TGTGCCAGCATGGTGACGCTTAATCAGCCCCAGCATTTT. Based on the CDR3 plus reference TRBV28 and TRBJ1-5, the full variable domain is DVKVTQSSRYLVKRTGEKVFLECVQDMDHENMFWYRQDPGLGLRLIYFSYDVKMKEKGDIPEGYSVSREKKERFSLILESASTNQTSMYLCASMVTLNQPQHFGDGTRLSIL.

This clone was counted only a few times. V gene TRBV4-2 combines with J gene TRBJ2-6; D is possibly TRBD1 (5 bases). The CDR3 covers 16 residues. CDR1 LGHNA and CDR2 YNFKEQ come from the germline V gene. V was shortened by 4 bases and J by 0 bases, with 10 bases between the two germline ends. CDR3 sequence: CASSPTGFSGANVLTF. CDR3 DNA: TGTGCCAGCAGCCCAACAGGTTTCTCTGGGGCCAACGTCCTGACTTTC.

This clone was picked up a small number of times. The chain recombines TRBV28 with TRBJ2-7, with 7 bases aligning to TRBD1. This CDR3 spans 13 amino acids. Germline V gives CDR1 MDHEN, CDR2 SYDVKM. V lost 8 bases, J lost 3 bases, and 7 bases stayed unmatched. The CDR3 DNA reads TGTGCCAGCCGCCGGGCAGGGGGCTACGAGCAGTACTTC. It yields the protein CASRRAGGYEQYF.

CDR3 in amino acids: CASSSLAGGFYEQYF. The CDR3 bases are TGTGCCAGCAGTTCCCTCGCAGGGGGCTTCTACGAGCAGTACTTC. This chain uses TRBV5-4 with TRBJ2-7, with 8 nucleotides matching TRBD1. V lost 5 bases to trimming and J lost 3 bases; unmatched junction nucleotides: 10. Germline V gene sequence: CDR1 SGHNT, CDR2 YYREEE (reference sequence). This CDR3 comprises 15 residues.

This clone was seen more than once but under ten times. The chain uses TRBV27 and TRBJ2-5; D not resolved. CDR1 is MNHEY, CDR2 SMNVEV, per germline (reference sequence). Trimming removed 5 bases from V and 2 bases from J, with 9 bases in between. This CDR3 has 13 amino acids. CDR3 DNA sequence: TGTGCCAGCAGTATCGAGAAACAAGAGACCCAGTACTTC. Protein sequence: CASSIEKQETQYF.

This clone was counted between two and nine times. This rearrangement joins TRBV9 to TRBJ2-2, with 11 nucleotides matching TRBD2. Germline trimming cut 6 bases from V and 0 bases from J; bases unmatched to any gene: 10. The CDR3 sequence is 18 residues long. Germline V gene lookup returns CDR1 SGDLS and CDR2 YYNGEE. CDR3 amino acids: CASNSGLAGLSNTGELFF. CDR3 sequence (DNA): TGTGCCAGCAACTCAGGACTAGCGGGCCTTTCGAACACCGGGGAGCTGTTTTTT.

This clone has only a few counts. This same CDR3 is encoded by further DNA sequences in the sample. This chain links TRBV7-9 with TRBJ1-1; D uncertain. Germline lookup yields CDR1 SEHNR and CDR2 FQNEAQ (reference sequence). The CDR3 has 9 amino acids. The V end was cut by 5 bases, the J end by 8 bases, with 3 bases between. CDR3 region: CASSPEAFF. The CDR3 DNA reads TGTGCCAGCAGCCCAGAAGCTTTCTTT.

The table lists this clone with a few counts. The J gene is TRBJ1-3, the V gene TRBV7-2; perhaps TRBD1 as D (6 bases). Germline assignment: CDR1 SGHTA and CDR2 FQGNSA. The CDR3 runs to 14 residues. Between the trimmed V and J ends, which lost 3 bases and 5 bases, there was a span of 11 bases. The CDR3 nucleotides are TGTGCCAGCAGCTTCCAGGGGAGTAGAAACACCATATATTTT. Its protein product is CASSFQGSRNTIYF.

This clone was picked up a small number of times. This chain connects TRBV16 to TRBJ1-2; D call uncertain. Trimming cost V 0 bases and J 7 bases, with 15 bases left between them. This CDR3 region has 15 residues. The germline V gene encodes CDR1 KGHSY and CDR2 FQNENV. The CDR3 DNA sequence: TGTGCCAGCAGCCAATCATGGAAACCCGGTGGTGGCTACACCTTC. Its protein product is CASSQSWKPGGGYTF.

There are a few counts of this clone. Other DNA sequences in the same sample also yield this CDR3. This chain links TRBV7-2 with TRBJ2-1; 8 nucleotides align to TRBD1. With 4 bases clipped from V and 4 bases from J, the junction kept 6 bases outside the gene matches. CDR1 and CDR2 from the germline V gene are SGHTA and FQGNSA. CDR3 size: 15 residues. The DNA for the CDR3 is TGTGCCAGCAGCTCTGACAGGGGTGCTTACAATGAGCAGTTCTTC. This codes for CASSSDRGAYNEQFF. The variable domain in full, with the rest retrieved from reference TRBV7-2 and TRBJ2-1, is GAGVSQSPSNKVTEKGKDVELRCDPISGHTALYWYRQSLGQGLEFLIYFQGNSAPDKSGLPSDRFSAERTGGSVSTLTIQRTQQEDSAVYLCASSSDRGAYNEQFFGPGTRLTVL.